This entry concerns a single T cell receptor (beta chain). Its antigen is not known. These data come from a study of shared clonotypes between healthy human individuals. Overall study results and limits: The naive CD4 repertoires of a handful of donors were compared, and around 4.9% of clonotypes were shared. Non-shared clonotypes displayed generation probabilities falling below those of clonotypes present in all four donors.

The germline V gene encodes CDR1 SQVTM and CDR2 ANQGSEA. CDR3 length: 16 residues. Unmatched junction bases numbered 8, after V lost 0 bases and J lost 2 bases. The method was immunoSEQ multiplex PCR; TCRdb's version includes in-frame clones alone and lacks a portion of them. The data hold nearly 2 million clones, with about 95% observed a single time. It was CD45RO-negative cells, positively selected for CCR7, that made up naive CD8 cells, with terminally differentiated effector memory CD45RA+ cells excluded. The sequencing sample was made of naive CD8+ T cells sorted from blood. This chain joins TRBV29-1 and TRBJ2-7; 9 bases fit TRBD2. The source of this sequence is a young man in good health. Written as DNA, the CDR3 is TGCAGCGTTGAAGATTATAGCGGGGGATCCCCCTACGAGCAGTACTTC. The encoded protein is CSVEDYSGGSPYEQYF.